The 5 T cell receptor beta chains below come from one sample, sequenced in a study of glioma-infiltrating T cells after dendritic cell vaccination. TCRdb's table, derived via immunoSEQ multiplex PCR, lists solely in-frame clones and lacks some. The sample has some 110,000 clones, roughly 90% seen once. As to time point: after dendritic cell vaccination, including at tumor progression/relapse. The sample in question was blood, obtained after dendritic cell vaccination. Receptors originate from a human donor with glioblastoma.

This clone occurred once. The V and J genes are TRBV5-1 and TRBJ2-7, with TRBD1 matching over 12 bases. The ends lost 2 bases at V and 7 bases at J; junction bases unmatched: 10. CDR3 size: 16 residues. Germline values: CDR1 SGHRS, CDR2 YFSETQ. CDR3 sequence (DNA): TGCGCCAGCAGCTTCGGGTGGGGACAGGGGGCCAAAGAGCAGTACTTC. This gives the protein CASSFGWGQGAKEQYF.

V is TRBV6-1 and J is TRBJ2-1; 7 positions agree with TRBD1. This CDR3 is built from 13 residues. Germline CDR1 MNHNS, CDR2 SASEGT. V trimming: 6 bases; J trimming: 4 bases; junction bases outside the gene matches: 3. The chain's CDR3 is CASRTGPYNEQFF. CDR3 nucleotides: TGTGCCAGCAGGACAGGGCCTTACAATGAGCAGTTCTTC.

This chain joins TRBV11-2 and TRBJ2-1; 13 nucleotides agree with TRBD2. The J segment lost 10 bases and the V segment lost 5 bases, leaving 8 bases of the junction unmatched. The CDR3 runs to 15 residues. Germline values: CDR1 SGHAT, CDR2 FQNNGV. The CDR3 reads CASSLAGTSGTEQFF. CDR3 nucleotides: TGTGCCAGCAGCCTGGCGGGGACTAGCGGGACAGAGCAGTTCTTC.

The chain employs TRBV30 and TRBJ1-2, with a weak D call TRBD1 (5 bases). CDR1 is GTSNPN and CDR2 is SVGIG in the germline V gene (reference sequence). Trimming stripped 1 base from V and 2 bases from J, with 11 bases between. This CDR3 comprises 14 residues. CDR3 sequence: CAWSDPDRNYGYTF. The CDR3 bases are TGTGCCTGGAGTGACCCCGACAGAAACTATGGCTACACCTTC.

V gene TRBV4-2 combines with J gene TRBJ2-1, with TRBD2 matching 8 bases. The ends lost 1 base at V and 4 bases at J; junction bases unmatched: 6. This CDR3 has 16 amino acids. From germline, CDR1 is LGHNA and CDR2 YNFKEQ. CDR3 nucleotide sequence: TGTGCCAGCAGCCAAGGAGATAGCGGGGATTACAATGAGCAGTTCTTC. This encodes CASSQGDSGDYNEQFF.